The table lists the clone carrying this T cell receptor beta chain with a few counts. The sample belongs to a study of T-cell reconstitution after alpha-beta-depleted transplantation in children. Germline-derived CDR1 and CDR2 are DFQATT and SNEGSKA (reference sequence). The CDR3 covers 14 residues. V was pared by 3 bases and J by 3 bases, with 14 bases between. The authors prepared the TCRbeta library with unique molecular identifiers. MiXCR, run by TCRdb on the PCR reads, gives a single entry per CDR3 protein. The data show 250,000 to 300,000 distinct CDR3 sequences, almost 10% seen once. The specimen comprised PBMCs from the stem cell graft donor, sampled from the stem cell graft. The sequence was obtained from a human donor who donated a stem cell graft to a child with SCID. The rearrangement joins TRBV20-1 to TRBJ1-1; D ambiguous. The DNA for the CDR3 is TGCAGTGCTAGTTTTGGGTTTTTGGACACTGAAGCTTTCTTT. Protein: CSASFGFLDTEAFF.